The 10 T cell receptor beta chains below were found in one sample sequenced in a study of blood T cell repertoires in COVID-19. Assay used: immunoSEQ multiplex PCR; TCRdb lists only in-frame clones, some missing. Here the sample spans some 350,000 clones, about nine tenths being singletons. Specimen: peripheral blood. The receptors here all came from an older woman with COVID-19, enrolled during active disease.

Concerning this clone itself: A read error may produce the germline difference seen at one junction end. The rearrangement links TRBV7-2 to TRBJ1-1; 8 bases line up with TRBD1. The CDR3 is made up of 14 amino acids. Germline CDR1 is SGHTA and CDR2 is FQGNSA. The CDR3 coding sequence is TGTGCCAGCAGCTTACGACAGGGGAACCCTGAAGCTTTCTTT. Translation: CASSLRQGNPEAFF.

The chain employs TRBV7-2 and TRBJ1-4; D may be TRBD1 (5 bases). CDR3 size: 14 residues. Germline-derived CDR1 and CDR2 are SGHTA and FQGNSA. V was pared by 6 bases and J by 3 bases, with 11 bases between. CDR3 residues: CASSTRVANEKLFF. The CDR3 nucleotides are TGTGCCAGCAGTACCAGGGTGGCTAATGAAAAACTGTTTTTT.

This rearrangement joins TRBV9 to TRBJ2-1; D not certain. CDR1 SGDLS and CDR2 YYNGEE come from the germline V gene. CDR3 length: 15 residues. The ends were cut back, 0 bases at V and 4 bases at J, with 11 bases in the middle. The chain's CDR3 is CASSVATSLYNEQFF. CDR3 sequence (DNA): TGTGCCAGCAGCGTAGCGACATCGTTATACAATGAGCAGTTCTTC.

The chain is built from TRBV19 and TRBJ1-2, with a tentative D call TRBD1 (5 bases). The CDR3 is 14 amino acids. CDR1 and CDR2 from the germline V gene are LNHDA and SQIVND (reference sequence). V was clipped by 4 bases and J by 4 bases, with 13 bases between them. CDR3 residues: CASSTPGSLYGYTF. In DNA form, the CDR3 reads TGTGCCAGTAGTACCCCAGGGTCCCTCTATGGCTACACCTTC.

This clone was observed a few times. This sequence joins TRBV30 and TRBJ1-1; D call uncertain. In germline, CDR1 is GTSNPN, CDR2 SVGIG (reference sequence). This CDR3 is built from 13 residues. V shed 7 bases and J shed 3 bases, with 15 bases lying between them. The CDR3 reads CAFRGGRDTEAFF. Here the CDR3 DNA reads TGTGCCTTTCGGGGAGGGAGGGACACTGAAGCTTTCTTT. Looking up the rest from reference TRBV30 and TRBJ1-1 gives the full variable domain: SQTIHQWPATLVQPVGSPLSLECTVEGTSNPNLYWYRQAAGRGLQLLFYSVGIGQISSEVPQNLSASRPQDRQFILSSKKLLLSDSGFYLCAFRGGRDTEAFFGQGTRLTVV.

This clone was seen just once. The gene calls are TRBV5-1 and TRBJ2-3; tentative D call: TRBD1 (5 bases). Per germline, CDR1 SGHRS and CDR2 YFSETQ. There are 16 residues in the CDR3. Trimming cost V 0 bases and J 2 bases, with 13 bases left between them. The CDR3 loop is CASSLGADRNTDTQYF. Here the CDR3 DNA reads TGCGCCAGCAGCTTGGGGGCCGACAGAAACACAGATACGCAGTATTTT.

This chain uses TRBV7-2 with TRBJ2-7; TRBD2 is a possible D gene (5 bases). V shed 5 bases and J shed 1 base, with 18 bases lying between them. The CDR3 runs 16 residues. The germline V gene encodes CDR1 SGHTA and CDR2 FQGNSA. CDR3 residues: CASSPTSWRASYEQYF. The CDR3 DNA reads TGTGCCAGCAGCCCTACGAGCTGGCGGGCTTCCTACGAGCAGTACTTC.

The genes are TRBV9 and TRBJ1-2; possibly TRBD1 for D (5 bases). Trimming stripped 7 bases from V and 6 bases from J, with 16 bases between. Germline V CDR1 and CDR2: SGDLS, YYNGEE. This CDR3 comprises 13 residues. The CDR3 loop is CASGDLAGDGYTF. CDR3 nucleotide sequence: TGTGCCAGCGGCGACCTCGCGGGGGATGGCTACACCTTC. Variable domain in full (rest from reference TRBV9 and TRBJ1-2): DSGVTQTPKHLITATGQRVTLRCSPRSGDLSVYWYQQSLDQGLQFLIQYYNGEERAKGNILERFSAQQFPDLHSELNLSSLELGDSALYFCASGDLAGDGYTFGSGTRLTVV.

The chain carries TRBV7-9 and TRBJ1-1; D possibly corresponds to TRBD1 (6 bases). CDR3 length: 12 residues. V was shortened by 3 bases and J by 8 bases, with 10 bases between the two germline ends. Germline CDR1 and CDR2: SEHNR and FQNEAQ (reference sequence). CDR3 residues: CASSFLGAEAFF. The CDR3 DNA is TGTGCCAGCAGCTTTTTGGGGGCGGAAGCTTTCTTT.

The CDR3 region has the DNA TGTGCCAGCAGTTTCGAGGCAGGGGTCCACACCGGGGAGCTGTTTTTT. Protein sequence: CASSFEAGVHTGELFF. The chain links TRBV28 to TRBJ2-2; tentative D call: TRBD1 (6 bases). This CDR3 contains 16 residues. Germline CDR1 is MDHEN and CDR2 is SYDVKM. Trimming pared 3 bases from V and 3 bases from J, leaving 14 bases between.